The text below deals with one TCR beta chain. Its antigen is not identified. The sample belongs to a study of T-cell reconstitution after alpha-beta-depleted transplantation in children. Overall study results and limits: Most T-cell counts and diversity one year after the transplant came from T cells that were newly produced. Roughly two months post-transplant, alpha-beta T cells reportedly originated from several hundred graft clones that had expanded. Recipient T cells and thymic progenitors that survived gave rise to the high TCRbeta diversity observed at day 60 in some patients.

Unique molecular identifiers were incorporated into the prepared TCRbeta library. MiXCR, run by TCRdb on the PCR reads, gives a single entry per CDR3 protein. Counted here are almost 250,000 distinct CDR3 sequences, roughly 25% occurring once; the ten biggest clones make up 2.6%. This sequence was found in a girl under 10 years old with Fanconi anemia, due to receive a stem cell transplant. The starting material was PBMCs, obtained before TCRalphabeta/CD19-depleted stem cell transplant.

The CDR3 loop reads CASGLAGPSHEQFF. CDR3 sequence (DNA): TGCGCCAGCGGACTAGCGGGTCCATCCCATGAGCAGTTCTTC. The rearrangement uses TRBV5-1 and TRBJ2-1; 11 nucleotides line up with TRBD2. Germline trimming cut 7 bases from V and 8 bases from J; bases unmatched to any gene: 8. Germline values: CDR1 SGHRS, CDR2 YFSETQ. CDR3 length: 14 residues.